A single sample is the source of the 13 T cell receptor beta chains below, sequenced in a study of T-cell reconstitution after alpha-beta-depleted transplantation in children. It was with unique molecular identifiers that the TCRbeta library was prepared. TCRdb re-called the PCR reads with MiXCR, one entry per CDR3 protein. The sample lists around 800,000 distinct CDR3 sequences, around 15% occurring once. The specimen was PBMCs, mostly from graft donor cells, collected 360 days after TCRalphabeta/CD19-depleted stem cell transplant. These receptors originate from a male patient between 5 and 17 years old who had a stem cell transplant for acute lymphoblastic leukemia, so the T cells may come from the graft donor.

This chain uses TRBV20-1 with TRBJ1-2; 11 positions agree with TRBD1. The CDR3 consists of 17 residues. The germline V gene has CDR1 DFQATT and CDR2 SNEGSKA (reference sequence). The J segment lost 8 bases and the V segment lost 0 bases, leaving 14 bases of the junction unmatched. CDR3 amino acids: CSARDPNGPGQGGGYTF. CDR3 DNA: TGCAGTGCTAGAGATCCCAACGGACCGGGACAGGGGGGCGGCTACACCTTC.

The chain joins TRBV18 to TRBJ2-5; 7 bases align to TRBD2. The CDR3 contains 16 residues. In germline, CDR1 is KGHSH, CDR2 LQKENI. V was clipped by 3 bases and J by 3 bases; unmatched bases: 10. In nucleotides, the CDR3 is TGTGCCAGCTCACCTCCCCGCAGAGGGAGGGAAGAGACCCAGTACTTC. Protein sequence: CASSPPRRGREETQYF.

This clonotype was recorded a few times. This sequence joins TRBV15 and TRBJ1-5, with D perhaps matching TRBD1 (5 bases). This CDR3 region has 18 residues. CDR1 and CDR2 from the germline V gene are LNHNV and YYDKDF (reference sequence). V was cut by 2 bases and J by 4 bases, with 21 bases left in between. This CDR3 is CATSRSKASAGKNQPQHF. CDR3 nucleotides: TGTGCCACCAGCAGATCCAAGGCCAGTGCAGGGAAAAATCAGCCCCAGCATTTT.

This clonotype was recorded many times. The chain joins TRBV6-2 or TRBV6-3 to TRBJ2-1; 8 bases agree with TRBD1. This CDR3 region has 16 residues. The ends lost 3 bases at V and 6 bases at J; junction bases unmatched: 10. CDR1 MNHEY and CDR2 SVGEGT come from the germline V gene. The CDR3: CASSYISDRATNEQFF. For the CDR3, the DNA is TGTGCCAGCAGTTATATTTCGGACAGGGCGACCAATGAGCAGTTCTTC.

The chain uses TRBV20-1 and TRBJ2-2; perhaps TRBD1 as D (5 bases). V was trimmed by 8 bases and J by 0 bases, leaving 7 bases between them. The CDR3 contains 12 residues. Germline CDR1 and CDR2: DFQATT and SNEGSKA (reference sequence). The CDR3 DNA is TGCAGTACAGGTTCGAACACCGGGGAGCTGTTTTTT. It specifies CSTGSNTGELFF.

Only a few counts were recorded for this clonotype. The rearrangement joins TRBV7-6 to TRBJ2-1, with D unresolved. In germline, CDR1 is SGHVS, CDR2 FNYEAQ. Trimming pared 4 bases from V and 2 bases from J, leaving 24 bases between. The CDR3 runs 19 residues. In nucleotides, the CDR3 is TGTGCCAGCAGCTCACGGGTTCCTGATTACCCCTTCGCCTACAATGAGCAGTTCTTC. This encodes CASSSRVPDYPFAYNEQFF.

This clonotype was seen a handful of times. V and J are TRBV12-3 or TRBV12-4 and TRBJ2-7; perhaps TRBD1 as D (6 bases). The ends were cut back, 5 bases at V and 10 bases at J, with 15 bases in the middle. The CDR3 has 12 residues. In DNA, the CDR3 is TGTGCCAGCAGTCTAGGTACAGGGCCCCAGTACTTC. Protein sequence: CASSLGTGPQYF.

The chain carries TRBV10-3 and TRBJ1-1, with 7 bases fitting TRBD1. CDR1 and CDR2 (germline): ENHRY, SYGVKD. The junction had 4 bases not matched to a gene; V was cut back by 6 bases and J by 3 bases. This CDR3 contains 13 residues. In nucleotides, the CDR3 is TGTGCCATCAGCCCAGACAGGGACACTGAAGCTTTCTTT. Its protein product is CAISPDRDTEAFF.

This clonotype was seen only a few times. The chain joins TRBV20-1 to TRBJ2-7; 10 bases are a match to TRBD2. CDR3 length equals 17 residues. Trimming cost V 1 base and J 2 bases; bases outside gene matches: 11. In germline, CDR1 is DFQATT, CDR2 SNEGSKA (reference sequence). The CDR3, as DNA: TGCAGTGCTAGAGGGCAGCGGGAGGGCCTTCTGACCTACGAGCAGTACTTC. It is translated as CSARGQREGLLTYEQYF.

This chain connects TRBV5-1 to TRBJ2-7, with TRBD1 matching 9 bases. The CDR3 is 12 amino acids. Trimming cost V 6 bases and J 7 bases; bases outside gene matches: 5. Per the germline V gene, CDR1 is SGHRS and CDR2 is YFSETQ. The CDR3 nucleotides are TGCGCCAGCACGTTAGACAGGGGGGAGCAGTACTTC. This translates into CASTLDRGEQYF.

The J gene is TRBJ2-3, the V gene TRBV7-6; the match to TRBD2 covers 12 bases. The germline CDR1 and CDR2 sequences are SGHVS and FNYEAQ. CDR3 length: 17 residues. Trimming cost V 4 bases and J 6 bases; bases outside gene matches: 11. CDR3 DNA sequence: TGTGCCAGCAGCTCCGGACTAGCGGGAATCCTCAGGGATACGCAGTATTTT. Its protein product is CASSSGLAGILRDTQYF.

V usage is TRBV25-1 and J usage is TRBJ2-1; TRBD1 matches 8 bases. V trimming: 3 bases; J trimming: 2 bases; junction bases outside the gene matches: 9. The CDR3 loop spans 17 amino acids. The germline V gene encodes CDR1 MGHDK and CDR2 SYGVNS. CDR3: CASSDRGHSAAYNEQFF. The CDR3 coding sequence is TGTGCCAGCAGTGACAGGGGGCACTCCGCTGCCTACAATGAGCAGTTCTTC.

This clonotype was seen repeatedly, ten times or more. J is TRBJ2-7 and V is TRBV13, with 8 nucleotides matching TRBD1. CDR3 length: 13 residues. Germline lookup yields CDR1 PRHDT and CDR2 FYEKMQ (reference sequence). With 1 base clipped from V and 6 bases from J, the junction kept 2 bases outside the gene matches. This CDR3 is CASSLEQGGEQYF. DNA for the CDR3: TGTGCCAGCAGCTTAGAACAGGGGGGCGAGCAGTACTTC.